The 23 T cell receptor beta chains below all came from one sample that was sequenced in a study of T cell responses to AZD1222 COVID-19 vaccine. Assay: immunoSEQ multiplex PCR; the TCRdb copy retains only in-frame clones and omits some. The sample yields about 190,000 clones, approximately 91% seen once. Sequenced here: peripheral blood, sampled on day 0 of AZD1222 vaccination. Receptors originate from an adult in good health.

The genes are TRBV19 and TRBJ1-1; D ambiguous. The CDR3 totals 11 residues. The V gene lost 6 bases and the J gene lost 10 bases, with 12 bases spanning the gap. Germline V gives CDR1 LNHDA, CDR2 SQIVND (reference sequence). CDR3 amino acids: CASRWGVAAFF. The CDR3 nucleotides are TGTGCCAGTAGATGGGGAGTTGCAGCTTTCTTT.

The V gene is TRBV7-9, the J gene TRBJ1-2; D is unresolved. CDR3 length equals 15 residues. Trimming stripped 1 base from V and 0 bases from J, with 9 bases between. The germline CDR1 and CDR2 sequences are SEHNR and FQNEAQ (reference sequence). Here the CDR3 reads CASSLEGWANYGYTF. The CDR3 DNA follows: TGTGCCAGCAGCTTAGAAGGGTGGGCTAACTATGGCTACACCTTC.

The chain combines TRBV10-1 with TRBJ1-2; D gene unclear. CDR3 length equals 13 residues. Germline V lookup: CDR1 WNHNN, CDR2 SYGVQD (reference sequence). V was clipped by 2 bases and J by 4 bases, with 8 bases between them. DNA of the CDR3: TGCGCCAGCAGTGAGGCGGCCACCTATGGCTACACCTTC. Translation gives CASSEAATYGYTF.

The chain uses TRBV4-3 and TRBJ1-2; no firm D call. This CDR3 comprises 16 residues. V lost 4 bases to trimming and J lost 2 bases, with 17 bases between them. Germline assignment: CDR1 LGHNA and CDR2 YSLEER. CDR3 amino acids: CASSRVWEGRNYGYTF. The CDR3 DNA reads as TGCGCCAGCAGCCGAGTTTGGGAGGGAAGGAACTATGGCTACACCTTC.

This chain connects TRBV6-4 to TRBJ2-2; D ambiguous. V lost 4 bases, J lost 0 bases, and 6 bases lay in between. Germline CDR1 reads MRHNA; CDR2 reads SNTAGT. The CDR3 contains 14 residues. In DNA form, the CDR3 reads TGTGCCAGCAGTGTTTTAGCGAACACCGGGGAGCTGTTTTTT. This sequence encodes CASSVLANTGELFF.

The chain joins TRBV14 to TRBJ2-1, with D unresolved. The ends were cut back, 0 bases at V and 9 bases at J, with 12 bases in the middle. This CDR3 is built from 14 residues. CDR1 and CDR2 (germline): SGHDN, FVKESK. The CDR3 sequence: CASSQETTIGEQFF. For the CDR3, the DNA is TGTGCCAGCAGCCAAGAGACGACCATTGGTGAGCAGTTCTTC. The full variable domain, completed using reference TRBV14 and TRBJ2-1, is EAGVTQFPSHSVIEKGQTVTLRCDPISGHDNLYWYRRVMGKEIKFLLHFVKESKQDESGMPNNRFLAERTGGTYSTLKVQPAELEDSGVYFCASSQETTIGEQFFGPGTRLTVL.

This clone was detected once. V gene TRBV28 combines with J gene TRBJ2-5; 8 positions match TRBD2. The junction had 2 bases not matched to a gene; V was cut back by 3 bases and J by 2 bases. The CDR3 totals 14 residues. In germline, CDR1 is MDHEN, CDR2 SYDVKM. The CDR3 here is CASSFTSGQETQYF. The CDR3 coding sequence is TGTGCCAGCAGTTTTACTAGCGGTCAAGAGACCCAGTACTTC. Supplemented by reference TRBV28 and TRBJ2-5, the full variable domain reads DVKVTQSSRYLVKRTGEKVFLECVQDMDHENMFWYRQDPGLGLRLIYFSYDVKMKEKGDIPEGYSVSREKKERFSLILESASTNQTSMYLCASSFTSGQETQYFGPGTRLLVL.

The chain has TRBV25-1 and TRBJ2-4; D is perhaps TRBD2 (5 bases). The CDR3 length is 14 residues. The germline gives CDR1 MGHDK, CDR2 SYGVNS. V was trimmed by 4 bases and J by 1 base, leaving 8 bases between them. In DNA form, the CDR3 reads TGTGCCAGCAGTGTCTCGGGGGCCAAAAACATTCAGTACTTC. Protein sequence: CASSVSGAKNIQYF.

This clone was seen once. The V and J genes are TRBV5-6 and TRBJ1-2; D uncertain. Trimming left V 1 base short and J 7 bases short, with 11 bases between. Germline lookup yields CDR1 SGHDT and CDR2 YYEEEE. The CDR3 contains 13 residues. Here the CDR3 reads CASSLRGNGGYTF. CDR3 DNA: TGTGCCAGCAGCTTGCGAGGGAATGGTGGCTACACCTTC.

The chain couples TRBV5-4 to TRBJ1-3, with TRBD1 matching over 7 bases. Trimming at V came to 4 bases and at J to 0 bases, leaving 4 bases not matched to a gene. CDR1 and CDR2 (germline): SGHNT, YYREEE (reference sequence). The CDR3 sequence is 15 residues long. The DNA for the CDR3 is TGTGCCAGCAGCCGGGACAGTGCCTCTGGAAACACCATATATTTT. Protein sequence: CASSRDSASGNTIYF.

The CDR3 DNA reads TGTGCCAGCATTTCAGGGCTGGGCGGCTACACCTTC. It encodes CASISGLGGYTF. J is TRBJ1-2 and V is TRBV28, with D tentatively TRBD1 (5 bases). Trimming pared 7 bases from V and 8 bases from J, leaving 14 bases between. Looked up from germline, CDR1 is MDHEN and CDR2 is SYDVKM. The CDR3 has 12 amino acids.

The chain is built from TRBV19 and TRBJ1-1; the match to TRBD1 covers 8 bases. There are 16 residues in the CDR3. With V trimmed by 3 bases and J by 7 bases, 13 bases remained unmatched. CDR1 is LNHDA and CDR2 is SQIVND in the germline V gene (reference sequence). CDR3 sequence: CASSILDQGARGEAFF. CDR3 sequence (DNA): TGTGCCAGTAGTATCTTAGACCAGGGGGCGCGAGGTGAAGCTTTCTTT.

The V and J genes are TRBV7-9 and TRBJ2-5; 7 nucleotides align to TRBD1. Germline values: CDR1 SEHNR, CDR2 FQNEAQ (reference sequence). The CDR3 runs 15 residues. The V and J ends lost 1 base and 2 bases, in that order; junction bases with no gene match: 4. The CDR3: CASSLVTGQQETQYF. The CDR3 nucleotides are TGTGCCAGCAGCTTAGTCACGGGACAGCAAGAGACCCAGTACTTC.

V usage is TRBV4-1 and J usage is TRBJ2-5; D remains ambiguous. Trimming removed 4 bases from V and 5 bases from J, with 11 bases in between. The CDR3 covers 13 residues. CDR1 is MGHRA, CDR2 YSYEKL, per germline. The CDR3 nucleotides are TGCGCCAGCAGCCTTGGGTCTCGGGAGACCCAGTACTTC. Its translation: CASSLGSRETQYF.

J is TRBJ2-7 and V is TRBV9, with D possibly TRBD1 on 5 matching bases. The CDR3 covers 14 residues. V lost 3 bases to trimming and J lost 4 bases, with 14 bases between them. Germline-derived CDR1 and CDR2 are SGDLS and YYNGEE. The CDR3 sequence: CASSDGRVSYEQYF. In DNA, the CDR3 is TGTGCCAGCAGCGACGGCAGGGTCTCGTACGAGCAGTACTTC.

V is TRBV6-1 and J is TRBJ2-1, with D possibly being TRBD2 (6 bases). The V end was cut by 0 bases, the J end by 0 bases, with 6 bases between. Germline CDR1 and CDR2: MNHNS and SASEGT. The CDR3 contains 15 residues. The CDR3 loop is CASSEAGSSYNEQFF. In nucleotides, the CDR3 is TGTGCCAGCAGTGAAGCCGGGAGCTCCTACAATGAGCAGTTCTTC.

The rearrangement links TRBV6-5 to TRBJ1-1; D call uncertain. Trimming removed 2 bases from V and 4 bases from J, with 14 bases in between. CDR1 MNHEY and CDR2 SVGAGI come from the germline V gene. The CDR3 extends over 15 amino acids. The CDR3 region has the DNA TGTGCCAGCAGTTACATCAGGAAGGGAGGCACTGAAGCTTTCTTT. It translates to CASSYIRKGGTEAFF.

The rearrangement links TRBV7-2 to TRBJ1-6, with D possibly being TRBD1 (5 bases). Deletions cut 3 bases from V and 7 bases from J, with 13 bases between. There are 15 residues in the CDR3. Germline loops: CDR1 SGHTA, CDR2 FQGNSA. CDR3 amino acids: CASSLRGGENSPLHF. CDR3 bases: TGTGCCAGCAGCTTGCGGGGGGGGGAAAATTCACCCCTCCACTTT. The variable domain in full, with the rest retrieved from reference TRBV7-2 and TRBJ1-6, is GAGVSQSPSNKVTEKGKDVELRCDPISGHTALYWYRQSLGQGLEFLIYFQGNSAPDKSGLPSDRFSAERTGGSVSTLTIQRTQQEDSAVYLCASSLRGGENSPLHFGNGTRLTVT.

CDR3 region: CASSLGSSGNLNEQFF. The CDR3 DNA follows: TGCGCCAGCAGCTTGGGGTCTAGCGGGAATCTGAATGAGCAGTTCTTC. V usage is TRBV5-1 and J usage is TRBJ2-1, with 9 positions matching TRBD2. Trimming at V came to 0 bases and at J to 7 bases, leaving 8 bases not matched to a gene. This CDR3 has 16 amino acids. Germline CDR1 and CDR2: SGHRS and YFSETQ.

The chain couples TRBV9 to TRBJ1-2; D perhaps matches TRBD1 (6 bases). The V and J ends lost 2 bases and 1 base respectively, with 9 bases between them. This CDR3 region has 14 residues. CDR1 is SGDLS and CDR2 is YYNGEE in the germline V gene. CDR3 sequence: CASSVDSLNYGYTF. CDR3 DNA sequence: TGTGCCAGCAGCGTGGACAGCCTTAACTATGGCTACACCTTC.

This clone has only one observation. This chain joins TRBV11-2 and TRBJ2-7, with D hard to call. CDR3 length: 17 amino acids. Germline-derived CDR1 and CDR2 are SGHAT and FQNNGV. Trimming left V 1 base short and J 5 bases short, with 21 bases between. The CDR3 spells CASSLGAGIRTTHEQYF. For the CDR3, the DNA is TGTGCCAGCAGCTTAGGTGCCGGAATACGGACGACTCACGAGCAGTACTTC.

This clone has more than one count but fewer than ten. V gene TRBV7-2 combines with J gene TRBJ2-1, with 9 bases matching TRBD1. The V and J ends lost 5 bases and 1 base, in that order; junction bases with no gene match: 3. The CDR3 is 15 residues long. Per the germline V gene, CDR1 is SGHTA and CDR2 is FQGNSA. This chain's CDR3 is CASSKGQGSYNEQFF. The CDR3 DNA reads as TGTGCCAGCAGCAAAGGACAGGGGTCCTACAATGAGCAGTTCTTC.

The chain carries TRBV19 and TRBJ2-7, with D hard to call. This CDR3 is built from 14 residues. CDR1 LNHDA and CDR2 SQIVND come from the germline V gene (reference sequence). The V end was cut by 1 base, the J end by 1 base, with 8 bases between. DNA of the CDR3: TGTGCCAGTAGTATAGGCAAGGATTCCTACGAGCAGTACTTC. Protein product: CASSIGKDSYEQYF.